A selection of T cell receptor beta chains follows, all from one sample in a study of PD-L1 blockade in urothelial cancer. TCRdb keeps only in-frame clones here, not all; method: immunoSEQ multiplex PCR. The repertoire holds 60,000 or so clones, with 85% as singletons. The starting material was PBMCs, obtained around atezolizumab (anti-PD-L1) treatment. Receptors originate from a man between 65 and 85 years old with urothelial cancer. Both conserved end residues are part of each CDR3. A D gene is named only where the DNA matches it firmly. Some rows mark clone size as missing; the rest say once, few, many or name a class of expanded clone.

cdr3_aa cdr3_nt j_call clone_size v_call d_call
CAGSGSYDEQFF TGTGCCGGTAGCGGGAGTTATGATGAGCAGTTCTTC TRBJ2-1 . TRBV10-3 TRBD2
CASSAGWAYEQYF TGTGCCAGCAGTGCAGGGTGGGCCTACGAGCAGTACTTC TRBJ2-7 once TRBV2 .
CAWSVGGSSYEQYF TGTGCCTGGAGTGTAGGCGGCAGCTCCTACGAGCAGTACTTC TRBJ2-7 . TRBV30 .
CASSPARGTGELFF TGTGCCAGCAGCCCCGCCAGGGGCACCGGGGAGCTGTTTTTT TRBJ2-2 . TRBV14 .
CASSVSGTPSYEQYF TGTGCCAGCAGCGTCTCCGGGACTCCTTCCTACGAGCAGTACTTC TRBJ2-7 . TRBV9 .
CASISGPLGTDTQYF TGTGCCAGCATTTCTGGGCCGCTGGGCACAGATACGCAGTATTTT TRBJ2-3 few TRBV2 .
CASSEAWGGIYNEQFF TGTGCCAGCAGTGAAGCGTGGGGCGGGATCTACAATGAGCAGTTCTTC TRBJ2-1 . TRBV6-1 .
CASSLRGTGSGTEAFF TGTGCCAGCAGCTTAAGGGGGACAGGGTCTGGGACTGAAGCTTTCTTT TRBJ1-1 . TRBV7-6 TRBD1
CASSPTGGNTIYF TGTGCCAGCAGCCCGACAGGGGGAAACACCATATATTTT TRBJ1-3 . TRBV5-4 TRBD1
CASSFISTSGGEETQYF TGTGCCAGCAGCTTTATTTCGACTAGCGGGGGAGAAGAGACCCAGTACTTC TRBJ2-5 once TRBV7-9 TRBD2
CASSLGTGVSYEQYF TGCGCCAGCAGCTTGGGTACAGGGGTTTCCTACGAGCAGTACTTC TRBJ2-7 . TRBV5-1 TRBD1
CASSPFDREGYGYTF TGTGCCAGCAGTCCCTTCGACAGGGAAGGTTATGGCTACACCTTC TRBJ1-2 . TRBV28 TRBD1
CASSLGRRGWAYEQYF TGTGCCAGCAGCTTGGGGCGCAGGGGGTGGGCCTACGAGCAGTACTTC TRBJ2-7 . TRBV5-6 TRBD1
CASRQGLAGRNNEQFF TGTGCCAGCAGACAAGGACTAGCGGGCCGAAACAATGAGCAGTTCTTC TRBJ2-1 . TRBV2 TRBD2
CASTLAGVGYNEQFF TGCGCCAGCACTTTAGCGGGAGTAGGATACAATGAGCAGTTCTTC TRBJ2-1 . TRBV4-1 TRBD2
CASGIGLHAYF TGTGCCAGTGGTATAGGGCTCCACGCGTATTTT TRBJ2-3 . TRBV19 .
CASTRDRGSYEQYF TGTGCCAGCACTCGGGACAGGGGGTCCTACGAGCAGTACTTC TRBJ2-7 . TRBV6-1 TRBD1
CASSSQGPGPPLHF TGTGCCAGCAGCTCACAGGGCCCAGGGCCACCCCTCCACTTT TRBJ1-6 . TRBV5-4 .
CASSYSGQGANVLTF TGTGCCAGCAGTTATTCCGGACAGGGGGCCAACGTCCTGACTTTC TRBJ2-6 . TRBV6-5 .
CASSIGQGRETQYF TGCGCCAGCAGCATCGGACAGGGCAGGGAGACCCAGTACTTC TRBJ2-5 . TRBV5-1 TRBD1